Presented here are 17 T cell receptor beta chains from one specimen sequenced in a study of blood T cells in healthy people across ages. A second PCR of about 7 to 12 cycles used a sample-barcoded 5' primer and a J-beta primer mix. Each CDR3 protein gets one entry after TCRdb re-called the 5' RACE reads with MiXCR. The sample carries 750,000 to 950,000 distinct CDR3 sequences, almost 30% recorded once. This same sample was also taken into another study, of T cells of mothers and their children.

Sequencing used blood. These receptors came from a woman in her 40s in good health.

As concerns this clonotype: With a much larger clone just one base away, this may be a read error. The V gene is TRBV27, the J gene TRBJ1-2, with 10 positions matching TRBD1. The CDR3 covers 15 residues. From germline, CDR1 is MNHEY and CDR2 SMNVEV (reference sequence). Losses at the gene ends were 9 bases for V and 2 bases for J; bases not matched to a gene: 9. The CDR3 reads CARRLRQGANYGYTF. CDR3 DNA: TGTGCCAGGCGACTTCGACAGGGGGCGAACTATGGCTACACCTTC.

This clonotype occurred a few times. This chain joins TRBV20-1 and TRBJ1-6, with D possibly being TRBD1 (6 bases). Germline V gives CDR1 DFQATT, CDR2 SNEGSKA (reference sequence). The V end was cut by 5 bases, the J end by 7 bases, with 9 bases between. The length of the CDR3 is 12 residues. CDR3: CSAWTANSPLHF. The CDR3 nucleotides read TGCAGTGCTTGGACAGCCAATTCACCCCTCCACTTT.

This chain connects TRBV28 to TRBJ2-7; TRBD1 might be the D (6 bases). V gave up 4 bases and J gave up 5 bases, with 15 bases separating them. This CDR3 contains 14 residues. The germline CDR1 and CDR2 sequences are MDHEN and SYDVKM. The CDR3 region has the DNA TGTGCCAGCAGTTCTCGTAAGGGGGTCCACGAGCAGTACTTC. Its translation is CASSSRKGVHEQYF.

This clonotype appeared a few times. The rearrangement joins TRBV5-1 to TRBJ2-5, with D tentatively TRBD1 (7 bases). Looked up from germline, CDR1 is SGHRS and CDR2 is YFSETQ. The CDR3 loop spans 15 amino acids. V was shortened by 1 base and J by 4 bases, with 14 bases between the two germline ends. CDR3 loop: CASSLRGPGAETQYF. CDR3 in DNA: TGCGCCAGCAGCTTGAGGGGGCCGGGGGCAGAGACCCAGTACTTC.

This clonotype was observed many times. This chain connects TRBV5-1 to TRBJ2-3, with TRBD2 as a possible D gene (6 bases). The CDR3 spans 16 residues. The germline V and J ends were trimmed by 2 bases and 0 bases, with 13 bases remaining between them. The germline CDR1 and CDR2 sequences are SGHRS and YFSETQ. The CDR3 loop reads CASSLTAGTSTDTQYF. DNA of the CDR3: TGCGCCAGCAGCTTAACAGCGGGCACTAGCACAGATACGCAGTATTTT.

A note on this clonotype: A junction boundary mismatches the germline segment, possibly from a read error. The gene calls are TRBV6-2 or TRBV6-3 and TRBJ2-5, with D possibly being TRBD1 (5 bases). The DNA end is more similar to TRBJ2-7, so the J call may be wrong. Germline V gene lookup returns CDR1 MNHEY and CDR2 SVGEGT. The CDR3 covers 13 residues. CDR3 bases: TGTGCCAACAGTTATTCCAGGGATTCCGAGCAGTACTTC. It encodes CANSYSRDSEQYF.

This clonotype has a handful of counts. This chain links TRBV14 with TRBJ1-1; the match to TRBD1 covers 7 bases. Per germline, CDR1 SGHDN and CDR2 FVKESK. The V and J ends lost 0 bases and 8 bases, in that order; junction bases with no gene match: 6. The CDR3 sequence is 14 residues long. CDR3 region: CASSQDLLDREAFF. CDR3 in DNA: TGTGCCAGCAGCCAAGATCTATTGGACAGGGAAGCTTTCTTT.

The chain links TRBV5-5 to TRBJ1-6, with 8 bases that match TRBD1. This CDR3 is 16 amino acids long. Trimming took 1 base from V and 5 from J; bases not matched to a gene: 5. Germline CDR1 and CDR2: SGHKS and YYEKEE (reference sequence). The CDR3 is CASSLLDRADNSPLHF. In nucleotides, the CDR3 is TGTGCCAGCAGCTTGCTGGACAGGGCAGATAATTCACCCCTCCACTTT.

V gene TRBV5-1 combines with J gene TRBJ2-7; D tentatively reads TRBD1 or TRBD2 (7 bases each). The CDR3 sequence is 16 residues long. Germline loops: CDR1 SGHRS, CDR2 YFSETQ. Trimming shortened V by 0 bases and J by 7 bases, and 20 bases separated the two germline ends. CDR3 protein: CASSLGISGGDGEQYF. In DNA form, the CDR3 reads TGCGCCAGCAGCTTGGGGATCTCAGGGGGGGACGGGGAGCAGTACTTC.

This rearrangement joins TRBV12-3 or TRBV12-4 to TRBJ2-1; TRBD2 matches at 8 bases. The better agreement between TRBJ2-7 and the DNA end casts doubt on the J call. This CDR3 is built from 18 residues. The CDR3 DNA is TGTGCCAGCAGTTGTCGCGGGGGGCCTTGTAGCTCCTACAATGAGCAGTACTTC. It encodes CASSCRGGPCSSYNEQYF.

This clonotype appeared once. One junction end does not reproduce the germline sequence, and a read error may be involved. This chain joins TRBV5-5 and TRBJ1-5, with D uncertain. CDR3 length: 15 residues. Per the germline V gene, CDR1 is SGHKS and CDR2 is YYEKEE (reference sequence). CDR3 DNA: TGTACCAGCAGCTCATCGTCCCATAGCAATCAGCCCCAGCATTTT. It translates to CTSSSSSHSNQPQHF. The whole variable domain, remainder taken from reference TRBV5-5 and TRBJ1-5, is DAGVTQSPTHLIKTRGQQVTLRCSPISGHKSVSWYQQVLGQGPQFIFQYYEKEERGRGNFPDRFSARQFPNYSSELNVNALLLGDSALYLCTSSSSSHSNQPQHFGDGTRLSIL.

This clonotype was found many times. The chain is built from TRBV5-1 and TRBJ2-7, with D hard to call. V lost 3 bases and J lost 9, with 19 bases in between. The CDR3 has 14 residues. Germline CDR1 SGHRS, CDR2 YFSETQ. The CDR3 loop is CASSSITTPLWQYF. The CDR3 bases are TGCGCCAGCAGCTCGATTACTACGCCTTTGTGGCAGTACTTC.

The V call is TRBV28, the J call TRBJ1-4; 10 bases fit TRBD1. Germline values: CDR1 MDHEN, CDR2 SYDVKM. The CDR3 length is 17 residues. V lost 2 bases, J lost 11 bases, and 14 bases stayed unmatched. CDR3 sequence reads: CASSLAGTGEGREKLFF. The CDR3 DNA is TGTGCCAGCAGTTTAGCCGGGACAGGGGAAGGGAGAGAGAAACTGTTTTTT.

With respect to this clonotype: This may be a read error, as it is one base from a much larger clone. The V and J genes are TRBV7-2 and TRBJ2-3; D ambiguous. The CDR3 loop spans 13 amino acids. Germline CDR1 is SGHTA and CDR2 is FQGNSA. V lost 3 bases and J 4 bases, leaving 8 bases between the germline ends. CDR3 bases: TGTACCAGCAGCTTGGGATCCCCAGATACGCAGTATTTT. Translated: CTSSLGSPDTQYF.

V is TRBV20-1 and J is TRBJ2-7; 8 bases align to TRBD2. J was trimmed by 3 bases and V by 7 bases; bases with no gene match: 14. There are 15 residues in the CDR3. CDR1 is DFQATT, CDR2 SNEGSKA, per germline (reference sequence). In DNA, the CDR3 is TGCAGTGGTAGGGACCCAGCGGGGGCCGGCTACGAGCAGTACTTC. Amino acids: CSGRDPAGAGYEQYF.

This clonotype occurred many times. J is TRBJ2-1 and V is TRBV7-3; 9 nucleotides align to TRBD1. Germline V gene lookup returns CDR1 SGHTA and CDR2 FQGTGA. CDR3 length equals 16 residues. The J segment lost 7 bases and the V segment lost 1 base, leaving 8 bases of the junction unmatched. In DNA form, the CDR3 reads TGTGCCAGCAGCTTAAAGTCCGGGACAGGGAATAATGAGCAGTTCTTC. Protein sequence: CASSLKSGTGNNEQFF.

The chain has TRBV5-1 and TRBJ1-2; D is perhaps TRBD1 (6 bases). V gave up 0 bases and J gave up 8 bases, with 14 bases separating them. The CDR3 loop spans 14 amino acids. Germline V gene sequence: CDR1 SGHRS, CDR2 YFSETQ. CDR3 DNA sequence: TGCGCCAGCAGCTTGGAGGCGACAGGCGAGGGCTACACCTTC. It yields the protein CASSLEATGEGYTF.